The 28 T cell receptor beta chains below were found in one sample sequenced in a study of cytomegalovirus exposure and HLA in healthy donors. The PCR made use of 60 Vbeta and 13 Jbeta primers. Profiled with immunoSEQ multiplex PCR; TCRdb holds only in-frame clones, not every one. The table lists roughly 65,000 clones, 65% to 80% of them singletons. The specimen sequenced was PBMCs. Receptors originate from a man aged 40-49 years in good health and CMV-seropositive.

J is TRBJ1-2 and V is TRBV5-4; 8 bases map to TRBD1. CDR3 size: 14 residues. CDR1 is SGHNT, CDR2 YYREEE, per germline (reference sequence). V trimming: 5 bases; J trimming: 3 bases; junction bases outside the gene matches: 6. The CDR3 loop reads CASSSGGNYYGYTF. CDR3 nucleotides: TGTGCCAGCAGTTCAGGGGGCAACTACTATGGCTACACCTTC.

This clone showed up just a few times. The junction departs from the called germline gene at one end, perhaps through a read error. This CDR3 reads CASRATETYGYTF. The CDR3 DNA reads as TGTGCTAGCAGGGCGACAGAGACCTATGGCTACACCTTC. This chain connects TRBV7-7 to TRBJ1-2; possible D gene TRBD1, 5 bases. Germline loops: CDR1 SSHAT, CDR2 FNYEAQ (reference sequence). The CDR3 contains 13 residues.

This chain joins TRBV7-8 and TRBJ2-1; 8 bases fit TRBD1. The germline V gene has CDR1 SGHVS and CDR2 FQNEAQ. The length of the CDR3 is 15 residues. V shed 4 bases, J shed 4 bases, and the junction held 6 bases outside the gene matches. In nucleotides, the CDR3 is TGTGCCAGCAGCTGGCGGACAGGGTCTTACAATGAGCAGTTCTTC. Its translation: CASSWRTGSYNEQFF.

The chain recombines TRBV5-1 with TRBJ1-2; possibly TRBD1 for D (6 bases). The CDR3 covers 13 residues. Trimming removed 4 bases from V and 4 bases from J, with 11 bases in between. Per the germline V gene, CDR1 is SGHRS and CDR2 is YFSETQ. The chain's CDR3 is CASSTDSTYGYTF. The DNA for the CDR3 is TGCGCCAGCAGCACGGACAGCACCTATGGCTACACCTTC.

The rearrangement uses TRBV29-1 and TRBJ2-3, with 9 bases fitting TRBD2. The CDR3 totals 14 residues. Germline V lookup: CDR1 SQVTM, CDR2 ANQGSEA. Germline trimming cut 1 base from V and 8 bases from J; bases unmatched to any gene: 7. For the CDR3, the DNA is TGCAGCGTTGAAGGCCGCGGGGGGGGATCTACGCAGTATTTT. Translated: CSVEGRGGGSTQYF.

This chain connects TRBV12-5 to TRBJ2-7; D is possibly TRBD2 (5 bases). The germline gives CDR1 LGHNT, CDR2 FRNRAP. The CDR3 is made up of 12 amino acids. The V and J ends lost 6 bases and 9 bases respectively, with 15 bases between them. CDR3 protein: CASGPELDLQYF. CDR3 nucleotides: TGTGCTAGTGGACCTGAACTAGATTTGCAGTACTTC. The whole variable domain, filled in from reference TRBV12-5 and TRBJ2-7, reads DARVTQTPRHKVTEMGQEVTMRCQPILGHNTVFWYRQTMMQGLELLAYFRNRAPLDDSGMPKDRFSAEMPDATLATLKIQPSEPRDSAVYFCASGPELDLQYFGPGTRLTVT.

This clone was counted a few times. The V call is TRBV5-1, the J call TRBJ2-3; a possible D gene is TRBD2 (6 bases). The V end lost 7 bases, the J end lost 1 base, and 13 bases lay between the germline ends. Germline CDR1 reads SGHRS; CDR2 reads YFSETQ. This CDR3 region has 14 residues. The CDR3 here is CASAAGWGTDTQYF. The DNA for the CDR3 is TGCGCCAGCGCGGCGGGATGGGGCACAGATACGCAGTATTTT.

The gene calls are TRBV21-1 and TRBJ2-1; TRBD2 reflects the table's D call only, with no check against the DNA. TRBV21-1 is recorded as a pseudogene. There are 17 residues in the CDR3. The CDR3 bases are TGTGCCACCCCGATCCAGGCCGGACTAGCGGGGTACAATGAGCAGTTCTTC. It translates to CATPIQAGLAGYNEQFF.

The CDR3 spells CASSPGLPYNEQFF. The DNA of the CDR3 is TGTGCCAGCAGTCCGGGACTACCTTACAATGAGCAGTTCTTC. The J gene is TRBJ2-1, the V gene TRBV2; 7 bases map to TRBD2. Per the germline V gene, CDR1 is SNHLY and CDR2 is FYNNEI. The length of the CDR3 is 14 residues. V lost 5 bases and J lost 4; bases outside the gene matches: 5.

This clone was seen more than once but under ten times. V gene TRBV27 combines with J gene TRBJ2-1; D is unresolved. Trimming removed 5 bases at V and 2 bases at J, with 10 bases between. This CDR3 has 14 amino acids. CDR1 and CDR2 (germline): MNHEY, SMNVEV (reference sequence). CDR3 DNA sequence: TGTGCCAGCAGTCTAAGAGGCACCTACAATGAGCAGTTCTTC. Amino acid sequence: CASSLRGTYNEQFF.

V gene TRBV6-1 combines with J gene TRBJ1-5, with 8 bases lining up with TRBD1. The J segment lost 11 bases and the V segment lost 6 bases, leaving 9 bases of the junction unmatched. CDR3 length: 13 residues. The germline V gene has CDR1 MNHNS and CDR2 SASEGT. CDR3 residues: CASSPTGEGAQHF. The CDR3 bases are TGTGCCAGCAGCCCGACAGGGGAAGGAGCCCAGCATTTT.

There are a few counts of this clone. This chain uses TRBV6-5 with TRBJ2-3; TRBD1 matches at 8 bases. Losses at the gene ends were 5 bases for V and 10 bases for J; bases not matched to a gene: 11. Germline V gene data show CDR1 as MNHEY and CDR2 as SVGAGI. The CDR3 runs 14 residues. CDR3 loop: CASSKSDRGRAQYF. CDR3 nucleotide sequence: TGTGCCAGCAGTAAATCTGACAGGGGAAGGGCGCAGTATTTT.

CDR3 sequence: CASRGIRQGPKGEQFF. The DNA of the CDR3 is TGTGCCAGCAGGGGGATTCGGCAGGGGCCTAAGGGTGAGCAGTTCTTC. This chain connects TRBV11-2 to TRBJ2-1; the D gene is possibly TRBD1 (6 bases). CDR3 length: 16 amino acids. Trimming removed 6 bases from V and 9 bases from J, with 24 bases in between. Germline V lookup: CDR1 SGHAT, CDR2 FQNNGV.

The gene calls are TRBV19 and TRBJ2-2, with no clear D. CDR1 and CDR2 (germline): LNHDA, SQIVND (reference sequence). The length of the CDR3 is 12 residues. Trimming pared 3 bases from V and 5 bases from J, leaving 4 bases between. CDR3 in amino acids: CASSIRTGELFF. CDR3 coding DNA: TGTGCCAGTAGTATCAGAACCGGGGAGCTGTTTTTT. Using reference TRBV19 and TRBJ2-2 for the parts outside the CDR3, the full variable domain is DGGITQSPKYLFRKEGQNVTLSCEQNLNHDAMYWYRQDPGQGLRLIYYSQIVNDFQKGDIAEGYSVSREKKESFPLTVTSAQKNPTAFYLCASSIRTGELFFGEGSRLTVL.

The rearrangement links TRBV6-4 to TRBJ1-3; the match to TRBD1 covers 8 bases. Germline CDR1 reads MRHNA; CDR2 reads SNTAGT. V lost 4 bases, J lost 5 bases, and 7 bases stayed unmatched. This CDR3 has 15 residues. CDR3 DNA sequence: TGTGCCAGCAGTGCTAGGGACAGGTGGAGAAACACCATATATTTT. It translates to CASSARDRWRNTIYF.

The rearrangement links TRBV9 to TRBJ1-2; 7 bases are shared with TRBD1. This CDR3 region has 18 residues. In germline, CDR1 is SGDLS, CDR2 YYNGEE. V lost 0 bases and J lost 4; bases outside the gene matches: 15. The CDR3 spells CASSVDEGAFPRSYGYTF. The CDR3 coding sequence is TGTGCCAGCAGCGTAGATGAGGGGGCATTCCCCCGTAGCTATGGCTACACCTTC.

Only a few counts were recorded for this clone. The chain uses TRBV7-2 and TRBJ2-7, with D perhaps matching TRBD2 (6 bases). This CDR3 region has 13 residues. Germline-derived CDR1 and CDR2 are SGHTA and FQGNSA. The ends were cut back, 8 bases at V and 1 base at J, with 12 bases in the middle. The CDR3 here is CASGQDYSYEQYF. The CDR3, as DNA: TGTGCCAGCGGGCAGGACTATTCCTACGAGCAGTACTTC.

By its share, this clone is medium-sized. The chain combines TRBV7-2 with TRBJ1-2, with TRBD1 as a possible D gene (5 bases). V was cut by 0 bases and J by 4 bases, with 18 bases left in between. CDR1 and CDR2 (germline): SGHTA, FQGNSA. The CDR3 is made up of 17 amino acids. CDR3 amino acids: CASSLATGMTDAYGYTF. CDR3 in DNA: TGTGCCAGCAGCTTAGCCACTGGTATGACAGATGCCTATGGCTACACCTTC.

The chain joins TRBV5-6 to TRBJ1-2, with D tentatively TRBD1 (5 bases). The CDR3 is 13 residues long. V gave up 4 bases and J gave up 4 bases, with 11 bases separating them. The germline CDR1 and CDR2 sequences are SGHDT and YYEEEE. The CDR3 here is CASSPTELYGYTF. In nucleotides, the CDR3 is TGTGCCAGCAGCCCGACAGAACTCTATGGCTACACCTTC.

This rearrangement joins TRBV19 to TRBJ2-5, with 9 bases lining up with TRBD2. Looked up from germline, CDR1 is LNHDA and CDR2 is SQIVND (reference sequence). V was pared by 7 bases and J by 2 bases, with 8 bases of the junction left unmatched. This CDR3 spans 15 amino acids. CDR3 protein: CASNSGAGGQETQYF. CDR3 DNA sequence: TGTGCCAGTAATAGCGGGGCGGGGGGGCAAGAGACCCAGTACTTC.

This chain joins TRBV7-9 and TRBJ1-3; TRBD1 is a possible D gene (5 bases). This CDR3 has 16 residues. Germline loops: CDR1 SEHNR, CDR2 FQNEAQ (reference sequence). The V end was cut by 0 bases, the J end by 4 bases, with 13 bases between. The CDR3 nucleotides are TGTGCCAGCAGCTTAGCGCCTCAGGGCTCCGGAAACACCATATATTTT. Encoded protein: CASSLAPQGSGNTIYF.

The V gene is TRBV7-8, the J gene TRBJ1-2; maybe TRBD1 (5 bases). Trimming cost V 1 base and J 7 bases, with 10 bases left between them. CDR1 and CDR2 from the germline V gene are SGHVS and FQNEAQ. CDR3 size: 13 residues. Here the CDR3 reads CASSLDRTGGYTF. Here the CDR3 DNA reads TGTGCCAGCAGCTTAGACAGGACCGGTGGCTACACCTTC.

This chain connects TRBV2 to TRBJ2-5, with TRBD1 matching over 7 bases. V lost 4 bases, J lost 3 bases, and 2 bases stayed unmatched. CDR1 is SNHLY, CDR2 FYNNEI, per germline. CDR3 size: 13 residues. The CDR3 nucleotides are TGTGCCAGCAGTGTAGGGACAGAAGAGACCCAGTACTTC. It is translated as CASSVGTEETQYF.

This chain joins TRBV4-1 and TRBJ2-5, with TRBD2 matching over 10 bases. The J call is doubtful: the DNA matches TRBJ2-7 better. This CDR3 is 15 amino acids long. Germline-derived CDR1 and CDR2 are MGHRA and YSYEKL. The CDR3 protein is CASSQPASGRYEQYF. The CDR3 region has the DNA TGCGCCAGCAGCCAACCGGCTAGCGGGAGATACGAGCAGTACTTC.

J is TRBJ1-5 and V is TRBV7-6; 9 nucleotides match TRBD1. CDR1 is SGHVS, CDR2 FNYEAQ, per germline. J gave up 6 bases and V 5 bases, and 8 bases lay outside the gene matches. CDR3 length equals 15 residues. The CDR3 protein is CASSLRTGDSQPQHF. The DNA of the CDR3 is TGTGCCAGCAGCCTGAGGACAGGGGACTCTCAGCCCCAGCATTTT.

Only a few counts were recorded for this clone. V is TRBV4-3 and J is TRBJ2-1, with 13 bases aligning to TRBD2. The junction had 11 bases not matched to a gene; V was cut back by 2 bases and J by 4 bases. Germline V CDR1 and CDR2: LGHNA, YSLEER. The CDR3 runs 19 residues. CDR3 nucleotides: TGCGCCAGCAGCCAACTCGGACTAGCGGGAGCCCTGCTTTACAATGAGCAGTTCTTC. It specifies CASSQLGLAGALLYNEQFF.

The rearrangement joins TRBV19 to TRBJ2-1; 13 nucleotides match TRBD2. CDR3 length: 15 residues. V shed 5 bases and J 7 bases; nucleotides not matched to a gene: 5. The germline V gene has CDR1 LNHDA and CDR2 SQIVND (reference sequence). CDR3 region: CASSSLAGGPNEQFF. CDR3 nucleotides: TGTGCCAGTAGTTCACTAGCGGGAGGGCCTAATGAGCAGTTCTTC.

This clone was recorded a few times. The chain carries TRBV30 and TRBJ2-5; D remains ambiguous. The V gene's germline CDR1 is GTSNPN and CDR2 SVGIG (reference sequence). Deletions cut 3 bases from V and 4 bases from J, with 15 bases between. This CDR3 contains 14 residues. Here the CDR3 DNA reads TGTGCCTGGAGGCGGTCGGGTGCTGGAGAGACCCAGTACTTC. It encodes CAWRRSGAGETQYF.